This TCR beta chain derives from a study of cytomegalovirus exposure and HLA in healthy donors. General study results and limits: Among TCR beta chains, those listed as cytomegalovirus-associated numbered approximately 150. In a later analysis, TCR association rates varied by HLA locus: DRB1 most, HLA-C fewest. In vitro confirmation showed a few CMV-associated chains to be CMV antigen specific.

Use of 60 Vbeta and 13 Jbeta primers characterized the PCR. Some clones are missing from TCRdb's copy, which holds only in-frame ones; the method was immunoSEQ multiplex PCR. This table has some 200,000 clones, about 80% appearing once. Details on this clone: The target antigen is unknown.

The CDR3 spans 13 residues. CDR1 is SGDLS, CDR2 YYNGEE, per germline. Deletions cut 3 bases from V and 7 bases from J, with 10 bases between. The sequence came from a man between 18 and 29 years old in good health and CMV-seronegative. The V gene is TRBV9, the J gene TRBJ2-2; D is undetermined. The specimen was PBMCs. Here the CDR3 DNA reads TGTGCCAGCAGCGAAACTAATTACGGGGAGCTGTTTTTT. It translates to CASSETNYGELFF.